The present T cell receptor beta chain was sequenced within a study of vaccination and CD4 T cells after COVID-19 (dated by TCRdb to 2021 to 2024). Background for the entire study: Convalescent patients had a positive SARS-CoV-2 result on nasal swab PCR, and of these patients, several had mild disease and one had severe disease. The cultures were stimulated with overlapping spike peptide pools from SARS-CoV-2 and from the common cold coronaviruses HCoV-NL63, HCoV-OC43 and HCoV-229E. Post-vaccine blood samples were collected a median of around 10 weeks after the second vaccine dose, ranging from roughly 14 to 241 days. In more than eight COVID-19 convalescent patients and a few infection-naive healthy vaccine recipients, researchers compared the spike-specific CD4+ TCR repertoire from before mRNA vaccination with the repertoire from after. As controls, cultures received a CEFX viral epitope pool (the positive control), an HIV-1 Nef peptide pool (the negative control), or no peptide at all. The convalescent cohort included six males and four females, with two Hispanic individuals, seven Caucasians, two Asians and one multiracial person. Post-COVID blood samples from convalescent patients were collected a median of approximately 93 days after diagnosis, with a range of about 35 to 180 days. Each participant got two doses of either the Pfizer-BioNTech BNT162b2 vaccine (n=8) or the Moderna mRNA-1273 vaccine (n=2).

CDR1 and CDR2 are read off the germline V gene as ENHRY and SYGVKD. The CDR3 sequence holds 14 residues, the cysteine and phenylalanine included. Kept here is only the CDR3 DNA, which spans 42 bases and is read in frame from base 1. V loses 11 bases of germline sequence and J loses 0 bases, and the interval between the two ends is 16 bases. On the study overall, not on this receptor specifically: In convalescent patients, a median around 90% of post-vaccine SARS-CoV-2-reactive clones were detected only after vaccination, suggesting vaccine-specific priming. The number of convalescent patients in the study was relatively small, and the study did not examine early timepoints following natural infection. The median number of SARS-CoV-2-reactive clonotypes rose from fewer than 25 after infection to about 40 after vaccination, but the change was not significant. Of the vaccine-specific clones found in convalescent patients, nearly all (304 of 307) were mono-reactive for SARS-CoV-2 spike instead of being cross-reactive with common cold coronaviruses.

This clonotype was found a few times. Its specific antigen is unknown. No much larger clonotype is one base removed from it; base qualities were not supplied. In the paper's terms, the treatment or condition label means: approximately 9-day PBMC culture with coronavirus spike peptide pools or control peptides (ViraFEST assay). The ViraFEST assay, used in the study, expanded antigen-specific T cells with peptide pools and then identified the expanded clonotypes through TCR sequencing. The positive SARS-CoV-2 PCR tests of the convalescent patients were dated from March to December 2020, before the Alpha, Beta and Delta variants emerged in the United States. Over 1.5 million PBMCs per well were cultured in IMDM with approximately 4.9% human AB serum and approximately 9.8 IU/ml IL-2, plus 10 ug/ml peptide pools. On days 3 and 7, half of the culture medium was replaced with fresh IL-2-containing medium. CD4+ T cells were isolated after roughly eleven days of culture through negative selection using the EasySep CD4+ T cell isolation kit. Ficoll-Paque Plus gradient centrifugation was used to isolate PBMCs from whole blood, and the isolated PBMCs were then either used fresh or cryopreserved at -140C. Triplicate wells were generally used for each culture condition.

Libraries were constructed by PCR. DNA from cultured CD4+ T cells was subjected to TCR sequencing with the Oncomine TCR Beta short-read assay at the Johns Hopkins FTIC core. Genomic DNA was extracted from the cultured CD4+ T cells with the QIAamp micro DNA kit. Oncomine TCR Beta libraries from cultured CD4+ T cells were pooled with unique dual indexes and sequenced on an Illumina iSeq 100. On the study's bioinformatics: Non-productive sequences were filtered out, and CDR3s that did not start with C, did not end with F or W, or were shorter than 7 amino acids were discarded. Antigen-specific clonotypes were identified using the MANAFEST web application through comparison of peptide-stimulated wells with reference and other culture wells. To be called positive, a clone needed an FDR below 0.05, an odds ratio above 5, and a productive frequency above 0.1% in at least two of three replicate wells. A clonotype was classed as cross-reactive if the clonotype showed significant expansion both in SARS-CoV-2 spike wells and in at least one common cold coronavirus spike condition. Levenshtein distances (stringdist) and unrooted phylogenetic trees (ape) in R version 3.6.1 were used to assess CDR3 homology. The public reads were quality trimmed at Q25 with fastp and then assembled into clones with MiXCR by TCRdb, keeping productive beta chains. Here each entry gathers all rows of one CDR3 protein and keeps the most common genes and DNA. The V and J calls reflect TCRdb's pipeline rather than the authors' work. This sample lists about 21,000 distinct CDR3 sequences; approximately 38% were detected once. About 5% of the sample is taken by the ten largest.

This specimen was CD4+ T cells from blood, cultured in vitro, taken before SARS-CoV-2 vaccination. The sequence joins TRBV10-3 to TRBJ1-2, and TRBD1 may be the D gene, going by 5 matching bases. The receptor comes from a human donor who had recovered from COVID-19. The CDR3 region: CAARPPRANYGYTF. The nucleotides are TGTGCCGCCCGTCCCCCCAGGGCTAACTATGGCTACACCTTC.